This TCR beta chain was documented in a study of a mutant IDH1 vaccine in newly diagnosed glioma. The overall study: With temozolomide cycles, or 4-6 weeks after radiotherapy alone, vaccination was started. Of treated patients, around 60% were men and roughly 38% women, averaging around 39 years.

A remark on this clone: Antigen unknown.

Here immunoSEQ multiplex PCR was the method, and the copy in TCRdb shows in-frame clones only, minus some. The sample holds about 25,000 clones, roughly 80% seen once. Study-wide results and caveats: Pseudoprogression appeared unlinked to shifts in leading peripheral T cell clonotypes. Induction of immune responses by the vaccine occurred in about 92% of patients.

CDR3 size: 16 residues. Trimming stripped 0 bases from V and 4 bases from J, with 15 bases between. Germline assignment: CDR1 MGHRA and CDR2 YSYEKL. Time point of the sample: week 11, during vaccination. Vaccinated patients received 300 ug of mutant IDH1 20-mer peptide per dose, with topical imiquimod. The sequencing used PBMCs, collected from a glioma patient whose treatment included an IDH1 peptide vaccine. J is TRBJ1-2 and V is TRBV4-1; perhaps TRBD1 as D (5 bases). This receptor was obtained from a woman aged 18-35 years with glioma. CDR3 protein: CASSQEGRDGSYGYTF. CDR3 in DNA: TGCGCCAGCAGCCAAGAGGGAAGGGACGGTAGCTATGGCTACACCTTC.